This is a list of T cell receptor beta chains from one sample in a study of blood T cell repertoires in COVID-19. Data came from immunoSEQ multiplex PCR; TCRdb stores just in-frame clones and leaves some out. This table has about 140,000 clones, around nine tenths appearing once. Sequenced: peripheral blood. The origin of the receptors is a man aged 50 or older with active or convalescent COVID-19. Each CDR3 is given with its conserved first and last residue. A D gene is named only where the DNA matches it firmly. Clone size, where shown, is once, few, many, or a class for clones that have expanded.

cdr3_nt: TGTGCCAGCAGCTCCAGGGTCATAAACACTGAAGCTTTCTTT
cdr3_aa: CASSSRVINTEAFF
d_call: .
j_call: TRBJ1-1
clone_size: .
v_call: TRBV5-4

cdr3_nt: TGTGCCAGTAGTCCCCCCCTGGGCAGGGGGCCGAACACCGGGGAGCTGTTTTTT
cdr3_aa: CASSPPLGRGPNTGELFF
d_call: TRBD1
j_call: TRBJ2-2
clone_size: few
v_call: TRBV19

cdr3_nt: TGCGCCAGCAGTTATGCGGGAGGGACCTACAATGAGCAGTTCTTC
cdr3_aa: CASSYAGGTYNEQFF
d_call: TRBD2
j_call: TRBJ2-1
clone_size: .
v_call: TRBV10-2

cdr3_nt: TGTGCCAGCAGCGCTGGAGGTCGTGTCGCCAACGTCCTGACTTTC
cdr3_aa: CASSAGGRVANVLTF
d_call: .
j_call: TRBJ2-6
clone_size: .
v_call: TRBV9

cdr3_nt: TGTGCCAGCAGCCTACGGACTATACTCAATGAGCAGTTCTTC
cdr3_aa: CASSLRTILNEQFF
d_call: .
j_call: TRBJ2-1
clone_size: few
v_call: TRBV14

cdr3_nt: TGCGCCAGCAGCTGGGCCCCCAATGCTTACGAGCAGTACTTC
cdr3_aa: CASSWAPNAYEQYF
d_call: .
j_call: TRBJ2-7
clone_size: .
v_call: TRBV5-1

cdr3_nt: TGCGCCAGCAGCCAAGTACTAGCGGGAGTGGCCGGGGAGCTGTTTTTT
cdr3_aa: CASSQVLAGVAGELFF
d_call: TRBD2
j_call: TRBJ2-2
clone_size: .
v_call: TRBV4-3

cdr3_nt: TGTGCCAGTACATTTTGGACGGGAGATCAGCCCCAGCATTTT
cdr3_aa: CASTFWTGDQPQHF
d_call: .
j_call: TRBJ1-5
clone_size: .
v_call: TRBV6-4

cdr3_nt: TGTGCCAGCAGTCGATGGGCAGGGAAACAAGAGACCCAGTACTTC
cdr3_aa: CASSRWAGKQETQYF
d_call: .
j_call: TRBJ2-5
clone_size: .
v_call: TRBV27

cdr3_nt: TGTGCCAGCACTTCAAACAGGGGGCAGGAGCAGTTCTTC
cdr3_aa: CASTSNRGQEQFF
d_call: TRBD1
j_call: TRBJ2-1
clone_size: .
v_call: TRBV6-5

cdr3_nt: TGTGCCAGAAGAGCTCGGGACACTCATAACTATGGCTACACCTTC
cdr3_aa: CARRARDTHNYGYTF
d_call: .
j_call: TRBJ1-2
clone_size: .
v_call: TRBV2

cdr3_nt: TGTGCCTGGGGAGCAGGGATGAACACTGAAGCTTTCTTT
cdr3_aa: CAWGAGMNTEAFF
d_call: .
j_call: TRBJ1-1
clone_size: once
v_call: TRBV30

cdr3_nt: TGTGCCAGCAGTCCGGGACAAATTAATTCACCCCTCCACTTT
cdr3_aa: CASSPGQINSPLHF
d_call: .
j_call: TRBJ1-6
clone_size: .
v_call: TRBV28

cdr3_nt: TGTGCCAGCAGTTTAACAACGAGACAGAGCTCTGGAAACACCATATATTTT
cdr3_aa: CASSLTTRQSSGNTIYF
d_call: .
j_call: TRBJ1-3
clone_size: .
v_call: TRBV28